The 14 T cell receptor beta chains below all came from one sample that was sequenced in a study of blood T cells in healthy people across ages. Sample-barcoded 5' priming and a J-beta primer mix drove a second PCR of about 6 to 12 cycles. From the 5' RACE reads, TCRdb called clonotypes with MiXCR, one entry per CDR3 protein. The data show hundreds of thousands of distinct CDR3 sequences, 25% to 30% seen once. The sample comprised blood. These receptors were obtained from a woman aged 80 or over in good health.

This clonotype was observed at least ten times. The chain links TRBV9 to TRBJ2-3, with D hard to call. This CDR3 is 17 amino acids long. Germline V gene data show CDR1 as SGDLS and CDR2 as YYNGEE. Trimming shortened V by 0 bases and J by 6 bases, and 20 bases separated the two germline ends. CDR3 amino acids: CASSVDASGRVLDTQYF. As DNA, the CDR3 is TGTGCCAGCAGCGTAGATGCGTCAGGACGCGTCCTGGATACGCAGTATTTT. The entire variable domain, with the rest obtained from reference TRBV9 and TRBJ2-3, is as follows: DSGVTQTPKHLITATGQRVTLRCSPRSGDLSVYWYQQSLDQGLQFLIQYYNGEERAKGNILERFSAQQFPDLHSELNLSSLELGDSALYFCASSVDASGRVLDTQYFGPGTRLTVL.

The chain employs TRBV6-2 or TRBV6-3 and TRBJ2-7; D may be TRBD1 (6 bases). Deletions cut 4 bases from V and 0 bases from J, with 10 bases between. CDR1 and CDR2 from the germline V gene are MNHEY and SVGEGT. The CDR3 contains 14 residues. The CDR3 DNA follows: TGTGCCAGCAGTTCTCTGACAGGCTCCTACGAGCAGTACTTC. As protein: CASSSLTGSYEQYF.

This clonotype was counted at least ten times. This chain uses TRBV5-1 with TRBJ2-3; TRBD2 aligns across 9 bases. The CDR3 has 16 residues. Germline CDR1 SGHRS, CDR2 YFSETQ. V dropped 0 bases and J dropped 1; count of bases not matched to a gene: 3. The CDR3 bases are TGCGCCAGCAGCTTGGAGCAGCGGGGGGGCACAGATACGCAGTATTTT. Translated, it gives CASSLEQRGGTDTQYF.

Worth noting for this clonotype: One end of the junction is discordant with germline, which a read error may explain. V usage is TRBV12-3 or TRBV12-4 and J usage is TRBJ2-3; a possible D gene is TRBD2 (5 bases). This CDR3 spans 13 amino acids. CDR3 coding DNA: TGTGCCAGCAGACTAGGCCCCGCAGATGCGCAGTATTTT. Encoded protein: CASRLGPADAQYF.

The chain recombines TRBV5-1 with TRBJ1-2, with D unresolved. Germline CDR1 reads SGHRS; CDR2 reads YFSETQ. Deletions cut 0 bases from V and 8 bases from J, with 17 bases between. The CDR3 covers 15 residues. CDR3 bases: TGCGCCAGCAGCTTGGATAGGCCTTCAACGGGAGGCTACACCTTC. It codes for CASSLDRPSTGGYTF.

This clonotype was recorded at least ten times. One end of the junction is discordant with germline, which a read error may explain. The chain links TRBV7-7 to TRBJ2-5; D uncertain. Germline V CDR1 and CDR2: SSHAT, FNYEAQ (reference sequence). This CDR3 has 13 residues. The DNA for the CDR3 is TGTGCTAGCAGCCCTATCACGGTCGAGACCCAGTACTTC. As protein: CASSPITVETQYF.

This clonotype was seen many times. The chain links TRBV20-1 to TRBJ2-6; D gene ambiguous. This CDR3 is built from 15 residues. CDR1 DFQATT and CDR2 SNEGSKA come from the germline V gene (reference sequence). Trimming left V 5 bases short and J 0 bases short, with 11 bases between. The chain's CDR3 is CSAATVPSGANVLTF. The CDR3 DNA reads TGCAGTGCTGCTACCGTTCCCTCTGGGGCCAACGTCCTGACTTTC.

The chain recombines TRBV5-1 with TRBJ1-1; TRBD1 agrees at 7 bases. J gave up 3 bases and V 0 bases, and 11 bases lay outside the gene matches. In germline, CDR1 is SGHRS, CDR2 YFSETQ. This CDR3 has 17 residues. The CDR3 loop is CASSLAGVGTADTEAFF. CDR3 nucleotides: TGCGCCAGCAGCTTGGCCGGTGTAGGGACAGCGGACACTGAAGCTTTCTTT.

CDR3 residues: CSAQRPPEETQYF. The CDR3 nucleotides read TGCAGTGCGCAAAGGCCCCCAGAAGAGACCCAGTACTTC. J is TRBJ2-5 and V is TRBV20-1; no firm D call. Germline V lookup: CDR1 DFQATT, CDR2 SNEGSKA (reference sequence). This CDR3 has 13 residues. V was trimmed by 6 bases and J by 3 bases, leaving 14 bases between them.

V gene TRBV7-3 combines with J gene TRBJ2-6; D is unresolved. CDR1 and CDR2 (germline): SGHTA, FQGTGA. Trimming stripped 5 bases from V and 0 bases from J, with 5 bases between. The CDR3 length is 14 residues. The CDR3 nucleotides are TGTGCCAGCAGCCGCGCCTCTGGGGCCAACGTCCTGACTTTC. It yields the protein CASSRASGANVLTF.

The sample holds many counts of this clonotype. The CDR3 DNA sequence: TGTGCCAGCAGAAGAACAGGGGGCGACGAAAAACTGTTTTTT. Protein: CASRRTGGDEKLFF. The chain employs TRBV7-9 and TRBJ1-4; 9 nucleotides match TRBD1. The CDR3 has 14 residues. The V segment lost 6 bases and the J segment 8 bases; nucleotides outside the gene matches: 7. Germline CDR1 reads SEHNR; CDR2 reads FQNEAQ (reference sequence).

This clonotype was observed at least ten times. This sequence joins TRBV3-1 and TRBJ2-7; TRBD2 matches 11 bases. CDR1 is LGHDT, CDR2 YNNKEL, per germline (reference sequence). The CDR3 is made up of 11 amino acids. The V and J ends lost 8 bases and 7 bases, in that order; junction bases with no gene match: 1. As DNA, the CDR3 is TGTGCCAGCGGGACTAGCGGAGAGCAGTACTTC. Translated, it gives CASGTSGEQYF.

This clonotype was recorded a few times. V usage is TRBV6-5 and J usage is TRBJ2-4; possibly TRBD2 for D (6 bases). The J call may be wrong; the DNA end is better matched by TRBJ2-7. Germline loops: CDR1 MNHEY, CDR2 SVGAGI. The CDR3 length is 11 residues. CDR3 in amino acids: CATRGLAEQYF. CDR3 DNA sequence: TGTGCCACCCGGGGGTTGGCCGAGCAGTACTTC.

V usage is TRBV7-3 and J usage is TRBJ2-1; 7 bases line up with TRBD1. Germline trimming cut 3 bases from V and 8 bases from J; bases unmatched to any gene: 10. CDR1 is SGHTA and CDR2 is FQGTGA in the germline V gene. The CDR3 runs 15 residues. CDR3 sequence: CASSFPTGSFHEQFF. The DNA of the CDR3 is TGTGCCAGCAGCTTTCCGACAGGGAGTTTCCATGAGCAGTTCTTC.